This TCR beta chain emerged from a study of breast tumors, draining lymph nodes, adjacent tissues. Trimming removed 7 bases from V and 9 bases from J; junction bases left unmatched: 23. CDR1 is SEHNR, CDR2 FQNEAQ, per germline (reference sequence). The CDR3 extends over 17 amino acids. Samples came from axillary lymph nodes draining the breast cancer. In TCRdb, the multiplex PCR reads were re-called with MiXCR into one record per CDR3 protein. The sample yields fewer than 300,000 distinct CDR3 sequences, about 34% seen once. Study conclusions and caveats: Compared with lymph nodes, tumors were less diverse; compared with nontumor tissue, more. The lymph node origin of tumor T cells was framed as consistent with a hypothesis, not demonstrated.

This clonotype was seen once. Antigen specificity is unknown. This sequence joins TRBV7-9 and TRBJ2-5; TRBD2 agrees at 7 bases. The TCR comes from a female donor with breast cancer. Some clones in this sample may be carry-over from other donors' samples. Input material: axillary lymph node tissue. The CDR3 loop is CASTSNRPRGRGYAQYF. The CDR3 region has the DNA TGTGCCAGCACCTCTAACCGACCCCGCGGGCGGGGGTACGCCCAGTACTTC.